This T cell receptor (beta chain) was observed in a study of cytomegalovirus exposure and HLA in healthy donors. Germline-derived CDR1 and CDR2 are MDHEN and SYDVKM. J lost 5 bases, V lost 3 bases, and 7 bases had no gene match. CDR3 length: 15 amino acids. Though probably carrying unrecorded immune exposures, donors were nominally healthy at sampling. Study conclusions and caveats: The classifier was said to identify cytomegalovirus status with high specificity and sensitivity. Overall, about 160 TCR beta chains were annotated as cytomegalovirus-associated.

The PCR contained 60 Vbeta and 13 Jbeta primers. Only in-frame clones appear in the TCRdb table, and some are missing; sequencing was by immunoSEQ multiplex PCR. The table lists some 120,000 clones, approximately 9.4% of them singletons. This clone was seen more than once but under ten times. What it binds is unknown. This sequence originates from a man aged 30 to 45 in good health and CMV-seronegative. V usage is TRBV28 and J usage is TRBJ2-7; TRBD1 agrees at 10 bases. What was sequenced was PBMCs. Here the CDR3 DNA reads TGTGCCAGCAGTTTTGGGGACAGGGGAGGCCACGAGCAGTACTTC. Protein product: CASSFGDRGGHEQYF.